The 10 T cell receptor beta chains given below trace back to one sample, sequenced in a study of blood T cell repertoires in COVID-19. The data were produced by immunoSEQ multiplex PCR, yet TCRdb's version contains in-frame clones alone and is incomplete. The sample includes about 270,000 clones, 85% of them seen just once. Sequenced sample: peripheral blood. These receptors were obtained from a human donor in a cohort sampled during active COVID-19.

The chain recombines TRBV19 with TRBJ2-2, with unresolved D. The CDR3 runs to 15 residues. Trimming removed 6 bases from V and 1 base from J, with 12 bases in between. Germline values: CDR1 LNHDA, CDR2 SQIVND (reference sequence). The CDR3 loop reads CASRDDLLNTGELFF. The CDR3, as DNA: TGTGCCAGTAGAGATGATCTACTGAACACCGGGGAGCTGTTTTTT.

J is TRBJ1-5 and V is TRBV18, with 8 bases matching TRBD1. After removal of 4 bases from V and 6 bases from J, the junction contained 8 bases not matched to a gene. Looked up from germline, CDR1 is KGHSH and CDR2 is LQKENI. The CDR3 spans 15 residues. The CDR3 DNA follows: TGTGCCAGCTCACTGGACAGGGCCTTGGGTCAGCCCCAGCATTTT. Protein: CASSLDRALGQPQHF.

V is TRBV4-3 and J is TRBJ2-1, with 7 bases lining up with TRBD2. In germline, CDR1 is LGHNA, CDR2 YSLEER. The CDR3 contains 13 residues. Trimming cost V 6 bases and J 6 bases; bases outside gene matches: 5. This chain's CDR3 is CASRASGLNEQFF. CDR3 coding DNA: TGCGCCAGCAGGGCTAGCGGCCTCAATGAGCAGTTCTTC.

The V and J genes are TRBV4-2 and TRBJ1-4; a weak D match, TRBD1 (5 bases). The V gene lost 1 base and the J gene lost 8 bases, with 17 bases spanning the gap. This CDR3 is 16 amino acids long. Germline assignment: CDR1 LGHNA and CDR2 YNFKEQ. CDR3: CASSQGARADTEKLFF. The CDR3 region has the DNA TGTGCCAGCAGCCAAGGGGCCAGGGCCGATACCGAAAAACTGTTTTTT.

This chain joins TRBV4-3 and TRBJ2-1; D is perhaps TRBD2 (5 bases). The CDR3 is 14 residues long. V lost 1 base to trimming and J lost 9 bases, with 13 bases between them. Germline V gives CDR1 LGHNA, CDR2 YSLEER. DNA for the CDR3: TGCGCCAGCAGCCAAGTGGCTAGCAGTGGTGAGCAGTTCTTC. Protein sequence: CASSQVASSGEQFF.

This clone has a single count. The chain recombines TRBV4-1 with TRBJ2-1; 11 positions agree with TRBD2. CDR3 length: 14 residues. Germline CDR1 is MGHRA and CDR2 is YSYEKL. V lost 4 bases to trimming and J lost 7 bases; unmatched junction nucleotides: 3. CDR3 nucleotides: TGCGCCAGCAGCCCGGGACTAGCGGAGAATGAGCAGTTCTTC. Translating it yields CASSPGLAENEQFF.

The chain links TRBV7-2 to TRBJ2-7; TRBD1 matches at 10 bases. CDR1 is SGHTA, CDR2 FQGNSA, per germline. The CDR3 extends over 15 amino acids. The V segment lost 5 bases and the J segment 2 bases; nucleotides outside the gene matches: 6. CDR3 nucleotides: TGTGCCAGCAGCCCGCGGGACAGGGGTACCTACGAGCAGTACTTC. This sequence encodes CASSPRDRGTYEQYF.

The V and J genes are TRBV7-9 and TRBJ2-1, with D possibly TRBD2 on 6 matching bases. The length of the CDR3 is 16 residues. The germline gives CDR1 SEHNR, CDR2 FQNEAQ (reference sequence). V dropped 5 bases and J dropped 5 bases, with 19 bases sitting between them. The CDR3 nucleotides read TGTGCCAGCAGCCGAGCTCGGTCTAGCGCCGACAATGAGCAGTTCTTC. Protein sequence: CASSRARSSADNEQFF.

This chain connects TRBV7-9 to TRBJ1-1; no reliable D call. From germline, CDR1 is SEHNR and CDR2 FQNEAQ (reference sequence). This CDR3 is built from 10 residues. The V and J ends lost 2 bases and 11 bases respectively, with 6 bases between them. The CDR3 reads CASSLLGAFF. In DNA form, the CDR3 reads TGTGCCAGCAGCTTACTCGGGGCTTTCTTT.

The chain employs TRBV3-1 (or the pseudogene TRBV3-2) and TRBJ1-1; a possible D gene is TRBD1 (6 bases). The ends were cut back, 4 bases at V and 2 bases at J, with 17 bases in the middle. The CDR3 totals 16 residues. The germline gives CDR1 LGHDT, CDR2 YNNKEL (reference sequence). The CDR3 bases are TGTGCCAGCAGCCGTAACGGACAGATCACAAACACTGAAGCTTTCTTT. This encodes CASSRNGQITNTEAFF.